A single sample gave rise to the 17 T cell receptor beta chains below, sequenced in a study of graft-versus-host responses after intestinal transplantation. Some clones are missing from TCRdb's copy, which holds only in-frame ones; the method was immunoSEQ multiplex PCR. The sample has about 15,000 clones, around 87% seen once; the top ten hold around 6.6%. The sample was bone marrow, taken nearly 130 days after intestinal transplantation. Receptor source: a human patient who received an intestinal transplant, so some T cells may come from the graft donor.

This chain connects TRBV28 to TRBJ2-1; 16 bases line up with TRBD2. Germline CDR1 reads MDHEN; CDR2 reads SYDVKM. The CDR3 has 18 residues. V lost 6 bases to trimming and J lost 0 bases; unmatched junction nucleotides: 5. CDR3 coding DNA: TGTGCCAGCAGGTGGGGACTAGCGGGAGGGGACTCCTACAATGAGCAGTTCTTC. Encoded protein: CASRWGLAGGDSYNEQFF.

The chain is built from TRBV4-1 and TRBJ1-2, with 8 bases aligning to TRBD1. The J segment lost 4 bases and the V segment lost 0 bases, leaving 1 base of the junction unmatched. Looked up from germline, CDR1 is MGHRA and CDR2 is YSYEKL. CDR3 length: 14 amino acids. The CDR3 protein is CASSQEDRAYGYTF. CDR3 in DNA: TGCGCCAGCAGCCAAGAGGACAGGGCCTATGGCTACACCTTC.

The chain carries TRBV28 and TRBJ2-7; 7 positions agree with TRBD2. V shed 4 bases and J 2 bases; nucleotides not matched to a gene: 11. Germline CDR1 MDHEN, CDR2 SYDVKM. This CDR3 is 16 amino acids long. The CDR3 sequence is CASSSPGGGSPYEQYF. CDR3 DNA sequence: TGTGCCAGCAGTTCCCCGGGCGGGGGTTCTCCCTACGAGCAGTACTTC.

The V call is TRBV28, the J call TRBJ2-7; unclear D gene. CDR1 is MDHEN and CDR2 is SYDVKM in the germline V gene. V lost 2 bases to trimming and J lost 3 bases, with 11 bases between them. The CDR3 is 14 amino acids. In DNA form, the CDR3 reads TGTGCCAGCAGTTTAGCGGTTAGTAACTACGAGCAGTACTTC. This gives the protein CASSLAVSNYEQYF.

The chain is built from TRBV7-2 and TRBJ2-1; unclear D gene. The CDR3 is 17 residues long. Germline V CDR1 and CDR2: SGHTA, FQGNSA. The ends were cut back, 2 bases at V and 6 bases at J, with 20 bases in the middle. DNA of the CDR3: TGTGCCAGCAGCTTAAACGGTGGACGATCGTCCGTCAATGAGCAGTTCTTC. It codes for CASSLNGGRSSVNEQFF.

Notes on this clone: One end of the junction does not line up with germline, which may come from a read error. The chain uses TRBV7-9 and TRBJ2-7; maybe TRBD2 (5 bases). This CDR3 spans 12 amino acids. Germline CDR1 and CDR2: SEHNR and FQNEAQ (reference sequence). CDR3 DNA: TGTGCCAGCAGCCCGGACTCCCACGAGCAGTACTTC. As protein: CASSPDSHEQYF.

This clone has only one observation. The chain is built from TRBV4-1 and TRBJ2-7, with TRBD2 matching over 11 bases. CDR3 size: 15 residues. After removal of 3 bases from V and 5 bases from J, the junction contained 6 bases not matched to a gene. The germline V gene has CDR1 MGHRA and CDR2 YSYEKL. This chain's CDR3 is CASSQGLAASNEQYF. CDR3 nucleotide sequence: TGCGCCAGCAGCCAGGGACTAGCGGCGAGCAACGAGCAGTACTTC.

CDR3 region: CASSLSMRQGSYEQYF. CDR3 in DNA: TGTGCCAGCAGCCTTAGTATGAGACAGGGTTCCTACGAGCAGTACTTC. This chain links TRBV28 with TRBJ2-7; 7 bases align to TRBD1. Germline CDR1 reads MDHEN; CDR2 reads SYDVKM. The CDR3 is 16 amino acids. Trimming cost V 6 bases and J 1 base; bases outside gene matches: 12. The complete variable domain, with remaining parts taken from reference TRBV28 and TRBJ2-7, reads DVKVTQSSRYLVKRTGEKVFLECVQDMDHENMFWYRQDPGLGLRLIYFSYDVKMKEKGDIPEGYSVSREKKERFSLILESASTNQTSMYLCASSLSMRQGSYEQYFGPGTRLTVT.

The CDR3 spells CASSRGADTGELFF. CDR3 nucleotide sequence: TGTGCCAGCAGCCGCGGGGCCGACACCGGGGAGCTGTTTTTT. The chain carries TRBV5-4 and TRBJ2-2; TRBD2 might be the D (6 bases). V was pared by 4 bases and J by 3 bases, with 10 bases between. Germline V gene lookup returns CDR1 SGHNT and CDR2 YYREEE (reference sequence). This CDR3 is built from 14 residues.

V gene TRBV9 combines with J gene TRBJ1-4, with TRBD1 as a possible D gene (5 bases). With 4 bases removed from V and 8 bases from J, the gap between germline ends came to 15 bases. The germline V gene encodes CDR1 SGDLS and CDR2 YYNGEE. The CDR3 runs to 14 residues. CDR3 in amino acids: CASSLGQGKEKLFF. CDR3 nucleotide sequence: TGTGCCAGCAGCCTGGGGCAGGGAAAGGAAAAACTGTTTTTT.

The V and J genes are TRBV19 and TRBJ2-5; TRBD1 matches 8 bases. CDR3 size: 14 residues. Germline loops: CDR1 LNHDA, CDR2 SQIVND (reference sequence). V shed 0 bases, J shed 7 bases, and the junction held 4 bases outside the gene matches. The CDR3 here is CASSIDQQGVTQYF. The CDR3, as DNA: TGTGCCAGTAGTATAGATCAACAGGGGGTGACCCAGTACTTC.

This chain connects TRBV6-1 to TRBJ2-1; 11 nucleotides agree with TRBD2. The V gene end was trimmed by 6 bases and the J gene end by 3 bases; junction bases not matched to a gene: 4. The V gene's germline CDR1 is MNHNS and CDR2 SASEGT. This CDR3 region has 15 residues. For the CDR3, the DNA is TGTGCCAGCAGCCCTACTAGCGGGAGCTACAATGAGCAGTTCTTC. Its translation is CASSPTSGSYNEQFF.

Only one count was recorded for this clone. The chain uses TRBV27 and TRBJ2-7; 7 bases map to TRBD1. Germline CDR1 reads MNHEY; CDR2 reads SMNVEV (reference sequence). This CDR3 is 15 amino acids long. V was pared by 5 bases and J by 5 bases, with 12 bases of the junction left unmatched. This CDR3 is CASSLSRQGLDEQYF. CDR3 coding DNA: TGTGCCAGCAGTCTGAGTAGACAGGGCCTTGACGAGCAGTACTTC.

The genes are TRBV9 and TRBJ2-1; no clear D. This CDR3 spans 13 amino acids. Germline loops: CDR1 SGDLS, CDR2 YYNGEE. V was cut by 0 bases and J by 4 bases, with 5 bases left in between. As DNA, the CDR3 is TGTGCCAGCAGCGTAGGGATGTACAATGAGCAGTTCTTC. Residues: CASSVGMYNEQFF.

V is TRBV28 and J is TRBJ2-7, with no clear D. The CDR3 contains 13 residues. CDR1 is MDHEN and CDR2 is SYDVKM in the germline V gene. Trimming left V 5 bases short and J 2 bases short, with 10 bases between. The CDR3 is CASSLKGPYEQYF. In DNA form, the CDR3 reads TGTGCCAGCAGTCTCAAGGGCCCCTACGAGCAGTACTTC.

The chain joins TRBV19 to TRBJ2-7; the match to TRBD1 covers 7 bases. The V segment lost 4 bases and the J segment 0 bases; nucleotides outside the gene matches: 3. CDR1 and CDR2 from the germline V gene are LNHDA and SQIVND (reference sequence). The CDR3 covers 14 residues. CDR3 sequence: CASSTGGTSYEQYF. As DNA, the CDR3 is TGTGCCAGTAGTACAGGGGGAACCTCCTACGAGCAGTACTTC.

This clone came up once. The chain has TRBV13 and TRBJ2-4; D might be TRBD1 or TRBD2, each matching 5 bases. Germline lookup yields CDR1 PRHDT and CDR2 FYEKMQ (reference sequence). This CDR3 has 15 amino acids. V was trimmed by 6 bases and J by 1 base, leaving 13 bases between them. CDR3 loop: CASSLTGAAKNIQYF. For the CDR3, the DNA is TGTGCCAGCAGTCTTACCGGGGCCGCCAAAAACATTCAGTACTTC.